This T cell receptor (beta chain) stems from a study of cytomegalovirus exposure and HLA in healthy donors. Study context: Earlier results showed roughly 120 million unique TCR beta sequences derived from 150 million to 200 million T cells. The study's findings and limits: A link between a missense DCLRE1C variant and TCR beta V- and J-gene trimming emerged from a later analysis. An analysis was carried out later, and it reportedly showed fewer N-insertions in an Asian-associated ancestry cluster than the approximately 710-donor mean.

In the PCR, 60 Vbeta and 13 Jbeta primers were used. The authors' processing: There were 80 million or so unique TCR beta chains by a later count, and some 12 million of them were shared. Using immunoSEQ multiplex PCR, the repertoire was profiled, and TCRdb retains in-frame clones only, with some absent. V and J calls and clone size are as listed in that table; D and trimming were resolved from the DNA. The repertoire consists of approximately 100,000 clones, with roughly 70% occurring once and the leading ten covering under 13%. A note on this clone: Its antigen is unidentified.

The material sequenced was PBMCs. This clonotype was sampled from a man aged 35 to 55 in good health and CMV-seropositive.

CDR3 in DNA: TGTGCCAGCAGCGGGAGGAGCGATCGCACAGATACGCAGTATTTT. Its translation: CASSGRSDRTDTQYF. The chain employs TRBV9 and TRBJ2-3; weak D call: TRBD2 (5 bases). Per germline, CDR1 SGDLS and CDR2 YYNGEE. The ends were cut back, 3 bases at V and 1 base at J, with 12 bases in the middle. This CDR3 has 15 amino acids. The entire variable domain, with the rest obtained from reference TRBV9 and TRBJ2-3, is as follows: DSGVTQTPKHLITATGQRVTLRCSPRSGDLSVYWYQQSLDQGLQFLIQYYNGEERAKGNILERFSAQQFPDLHSELNLSSLELGDSALYFCASSGRSDRTDTQYFGPGTRLTVL.